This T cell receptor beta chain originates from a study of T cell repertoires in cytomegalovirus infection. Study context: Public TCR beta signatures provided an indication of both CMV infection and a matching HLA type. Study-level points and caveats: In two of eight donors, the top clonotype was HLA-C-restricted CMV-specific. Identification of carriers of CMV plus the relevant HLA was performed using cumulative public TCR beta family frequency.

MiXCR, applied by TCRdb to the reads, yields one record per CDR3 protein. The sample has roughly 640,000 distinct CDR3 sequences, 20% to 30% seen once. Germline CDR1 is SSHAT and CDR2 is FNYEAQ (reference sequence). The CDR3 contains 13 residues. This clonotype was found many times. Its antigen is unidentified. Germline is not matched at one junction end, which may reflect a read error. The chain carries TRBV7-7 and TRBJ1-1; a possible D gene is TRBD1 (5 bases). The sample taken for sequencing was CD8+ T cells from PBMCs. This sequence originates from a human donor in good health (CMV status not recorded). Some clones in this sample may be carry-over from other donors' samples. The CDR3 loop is CASSLGEDAEAFF. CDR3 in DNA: TGTGCTAGCAGCTTAGGGGAAGACGCTGAAGCTTTCTTT.